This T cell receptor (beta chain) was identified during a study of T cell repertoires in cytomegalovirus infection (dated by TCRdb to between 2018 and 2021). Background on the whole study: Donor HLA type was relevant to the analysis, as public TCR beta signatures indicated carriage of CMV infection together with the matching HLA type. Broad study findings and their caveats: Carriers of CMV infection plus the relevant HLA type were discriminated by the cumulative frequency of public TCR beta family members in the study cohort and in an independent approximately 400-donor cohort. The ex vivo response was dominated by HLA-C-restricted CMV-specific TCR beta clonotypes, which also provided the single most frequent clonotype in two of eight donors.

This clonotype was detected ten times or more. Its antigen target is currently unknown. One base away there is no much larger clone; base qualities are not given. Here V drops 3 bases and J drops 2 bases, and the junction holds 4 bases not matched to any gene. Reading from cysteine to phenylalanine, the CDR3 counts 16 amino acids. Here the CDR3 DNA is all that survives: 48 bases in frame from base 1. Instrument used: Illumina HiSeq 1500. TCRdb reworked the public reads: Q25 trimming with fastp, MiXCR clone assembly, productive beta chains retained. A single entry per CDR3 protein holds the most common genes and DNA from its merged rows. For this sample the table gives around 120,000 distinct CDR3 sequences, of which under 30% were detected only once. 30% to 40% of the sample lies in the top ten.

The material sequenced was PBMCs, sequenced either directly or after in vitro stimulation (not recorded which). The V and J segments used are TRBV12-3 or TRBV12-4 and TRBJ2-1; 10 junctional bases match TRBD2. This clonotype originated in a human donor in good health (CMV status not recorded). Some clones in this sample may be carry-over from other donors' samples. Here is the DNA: TGTGCCAGCAGTTTCCGGCTAGCGGGAGCCTACAATGAGCAGTTCTTC. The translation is CASSFRLAGAYNEQFF.